This TCR beta chain derives from a study of cytomegalovirus exposure and HLA in healthy donors. Use of 60 Vbeta and 13 Jbeta primers characterized the PCR. Data came from immunoSEQ multiplex PCR; TCRdb stores just in-frame clones and leaves some out. Of roughly 48,000 clones listed, around 73% are singletons. The donors (healthy individuals) were bone marrow donors. Study-wide points: It was likely that a cluster of highly shared sequence variants was a sequencing artifact.

As to this clone: What it binds is unknown.

J gave up 4 bases and V 4 bases, and 5 bases lay outside the gene matches. This CDR3 region has 15 residues. The germline V gene has CDR1 MNHGY and CDR2 SVAAGI. The material sequenced was PBMCs. This chain uses TRBV6-9 with TRBJ2-5, with 11 positions matching TRBD2. This TCR was recovered from a woman between 25 and 40 years old in good health and CMV-seronegative. CDR3 amino acids: CASSSRGLAVETQYF. Here the CDR3 DNA reads TGTGCCAGCAGTTCCCGGGGACTAGCGGTAGAGACCCAGTACTTC.